The rows below give T cell receptor beta chains drawn from one sample of a study of T cells after yellow fever vaccination. One entry per CDR3 protein results from TCRdb running MiXCR on the 5' RACE reads. The sample contains roughly 250,000 distinct CDR3 sequences, roughly 13% of which appear only once. The sample here was CD4+ T cells sorted from PBMCs, taken 45 days after the yellow fever booster vaccination. These TCRs come from a man aged 30 to 45 who received the YFV17D yellow fever vaccine. Each CDR3 is given with its conserved first and last residue. A D gene is named only where the DNA matches it firmly. Only part of the rows carry a size: once, few, many, or a class if the clone is expanded.

>-|TRBV5-1|TRBD1|TRBJ2-7
CASSRTGRVYEQYF
TGCGCCAGCAGTAGGACAGGGCGCGTCTACGAGCAGTACTTC
>-|TRBV11-1|TRBD2|TRBJ2-1
CASSLVSGGYNEQFF
TGTGCCAGCAGCTTAGTTAGCGGGGGGTACAATGAGCAGTTCTTC
>-|TRBV15|-|TRBJ1-5
CATSRVGTGINLNQPQHF
TGTGCCACCAGCAGAGTCGGCACGGGAATAAATCTCAATCAGCCCCAGCATTTT
>-|TRBV27|TRBD1|TRBJ2-6
CASKGDRGYGANVLTF
TGTGCCAGCAAGGGGGACAGGGGGTATGGGGCCAACGTCCTGACTTTC
>many|TRBV7-2|TRBD1|TRBJ2-2
CASRPNRQGGSGELFF
TGTGCCAGCAGACCAAACCGACAGGGGGGCAGCGGGGAGCTGTTTTTT
>-|TRBV20-1|-|TRBJ1-4
CSARDGWQGTNEKLFF
TGCAGTGCTAGAGATGGTTGGCAGGGCACTAATGAAAAACTGTTTTTT
>few|TRBV7-2|-|TRBJ1-1
CASSSTGFSAEAFF
TGTGCCAGCAGCTCTACAGGGTTTTCGGCTGAAGCTTTCTTT
>-|TRBV7-9|-|TRBJ2-1
CASSSLGTKEFF
TGTGCCAGCAGCTCATTGGGGACGAAGGAGTTCTTC
>-|TRBV10-2|-|TRBJ2-5
CASSESVGSLALVTQYF
TGCGCCAGCAGTGAGTCGGTAGGAAGTCTAGCATTGGTGACCCAGTACTTC
>-|TRBV6-5|TRBD1|TRBJ1-1
CASSLMDRGHTEAFF
TGTGCCAGCAGTTTAATGGACAGGGGCCACACTGAAGCTTTCTTT
>-|TRBV7-9|TRBD2|TRBJ2-7
CASSNGISGHSYEQYF
TGTGCCAGCAGCAACGGAATTAGCGGGCACTCCTACGAGCAGTACTTC
>-|TRBV5-1|-|TRBJ1-1
CASSLGQRMNTEAFF
TGCGCCAGTAGCCTAGGACAGCGTATGAACACTGAAGCTTTCTTT
>-|TRBV3-1|-|TRBJ2-1
CASSQGVGVTYNEQFF
TGTGCCAGCAGCCAAGGGGTGGGAGTGACCTACAATGAGCAGTTCTTC
>few|TRBV15|TRBD2|TRBJ2-3
CATSPTRGVISTDTQYF
TGTGCCACCAGCCCAACTCGGGGGGTAATTAGCACAGATACGCAGTATTTT
>-|TRBV20-1|-|TRBJ2-2
CSARSLNTGELFF
TGCAGTGCTAGATCCCTGAACACCGGGGAGCTGTTTTTT
>-|TRBV18|-|TRBJ2-2
CASSPPSLNTGELFF
TGTGCCAGCTCACCACCCTCTTTAAACACCGGGGAGCTGTTTTTT
>few|TRBV6-2/TRBV6-3|-|TRBJ2-1
CASSMGLVGFF
TGTGCCAGCAGTATGGGGTTAGTAGGATTCTTC
>-|TRBV24-1|TRBD2|TRBJ2-5
CATSSVLAGVGETQYF
TGTGCCACCAGTTCGGTTCTAGCGGGAGTGGGGGAGACCCAGTACTTC
>few|TRBV4-3|-|TRBJ2-2
CASSQGERGQLFF
TGCGCCAGCAGCCAAGGGGAACGCGGTCAGCTGTTTTTT
>-|TRBV29-1|-|TRBJ2-2
CSVEWINTGELFF
TGCAGCGTCGAATGGATAAACACCGGGGAGCTGTTTTTT
>few|TRBV3-1|-|TRBJ2-5
CASSQVAETQYF
TGTGCCAGCAGCCAAGTCGCCGAGACCCAGTACTTC
>-|TRBV10-3|-|TRBJ1-1
CDTTGPGNTEAFF
TGTGACACCACAGGGCCGGGGAACACTGAAGCTTTCTTT
>many|TRBV7-2|-|TRBJ2-1
CASSLLGDASYNEQFF
TGTGCCAGCAGCTTACTCGGGGACGCGTCCTACAATGAGCAGTTCTTC
>few|TRBV7-2|TRBD1|TRBJ2-1
CASSSQGTINEQFF
TGTGCCAGCAGCTCACAGGGGACAATCAATGAGCAGTTCTTC
>few|TRBV6-4|-|TRBJ2-5
CASSGWFRGQETQYF
TGTGCCAGCAGTGGATGGTTCCGTGGACAAGAGACCCAGTACTTC
>-|TRBV4-3|-|TRBJ2-1
CASSQDLGVMSADEQFF
TGCGCCAGCAGCCAAGATCTCGGGGTAATGTCTGCGGATGAGCAGTTCTTC
>-|TRBV4-2|-|TRBJ2-1
CASSQDKRPSSYNEQFF
TGTGCCAGCAGCCAAGATAAGCGGCCCAGCTCCTACAATGAGCAGTTCTTC
>-|TRBV10-2|TRBD2|TRBJ2-1
CATKRAGLAGPNEQFF
TGCGCCACCAAGAGAGCGGGACTAGCGGGACCGAATGAGCAGTTCTTC
>many|TRBV7-2|TRBD2|TRBJ2-7
CASSLGGRAYEQYF
TGTGCCAGCAGCTTAGGCGGGAGGGCCTACGAGCAGTACTTC
>few|TRBV12-3/TRBV12-4|TRBD2|TRBJ2-7
CASSTSGGPYEQYF
TGTGCCAGCAGTACTAGCGGGGGACCCTACGAGCAGTACTTC
>many|TRBV10-3|-|TRBJ2-3
CAISKGSDTQYF
TGTGCCATCAGTAAAGGGTCAGATACGCAGTATTTT
>few|TRBV5-1|-|TRBJ2-1
CASSPGTPRGFNEQFF
TGCGCCAGCAGCCCCGGGACCCCCCGAGGGTTCAATGAGCAGTTCTTC
>few|TRBV28|-|TRBJ2-3
CASSLSYPLRGTLTSTDTQYF
TGTGCCAGCAGTTTATCCTACCCTTTACGGGGGACATTAACTAGCACAGATACGCAGTATTTT
>few|TRBV5-5|-|TRBJ2-1
CASSLGTTNYNEQFF
TGTGCCAGCAGCTTGGGGACTACGAACTACAATGAGCAGTTCTTC
>-|TRBV5-1|-|TRBJ2-5
CASSLGAGLQETQYF
TGCGCCAGCAGCCTCGGAGCGGGCCTCCAAGAGACCCAGTACTTC
>many|TRBV12-3/TRBV12-4|-|TRBJ2-2
CASSLGGRFGELFF
TGTGCCAGCAGTTTGGGGGGGCGCTTCGGGGAGCTGTTTTTT
>-|TRBV12-3/TRBV12-4|-|TRBJ2-7
CASSLGQLHF
TGTGCCAGCAGTTTGGGGCAGCTACACTTC
>-|TRBV6-1|-|TRBJ2-7
CASSRPRGAVHEQYF
TGTGCCAGCAGCCGCCCGAGGGGGGCTGTACACGAGCAGTACTTC
>many|TRBV11-2|-|TRBJ2-1
CASSLEAGFNNEQFF
TGTGCCAGCAGCTTAGAGGCGGGGTTTAACAATGAGCAGTTCTTC